The 25 T cell receptor beta chains below all came from one sample that was sequenced in a study of graft-versus-host responses after intestinal transplantation. Assay used: immunoSEQ multiplex PCR; TCRdb lists only in-frame clones, some missing. The data contain 10,000 or so clones, approximately 94% of them singletons. This specimen was PBMCs, taken 8 days after intestinal transplant. Every receptor here comes from a human patient who received an intestinal transplant, so some T cells may come from the graft donor.

The chain uses TRBV5-1 and TRBJ2-7; tentatively, D is TRBD1 (7 bases). The CDR3 is made up of 15 amino acids. Germline loops: CDR1 SGHRS, CDR2 YFSETQ. The V end lost 4 bases, the J end lost 1 base, and 15 bases lay between the germline ends. The CDR3 bases are TGCGCCAGCAGCCTTCAGGGGGGCAGTTCCTACGAGCAGTACTTC. Protein sequence: CASSLQGGSSYEQYF.

The chain links TRBV19 to TRBJ2-1; the match to TRBD2 covers 10 bases. J was trimmed by 2 bases and V by 1 base; bases with no gene match: 5. CDR3 length: 17 amino acids. Per germline, CDR1 LNHDA and CDR2 SQIVND (reference sequence). The CDR3 sequence: CASSIAASGSPYNEQFF. CDR3 in DNA: TGTGCCAGTAGTATAGCGGCTAGCGGGAGTCCCTACAATGAGCAGTTCTTC.

The chain has TRBV6-1 and TRBJ2-1; D may correspond to TRBD1 or TRBD2 (5 bases each). This CDR3 is 13 amino acids long. V was trimmed by 10 bases and J by 8 bases, leaving 18 bases between them. The germline CDR1 and CDR2 sequences are MNHNS and SASEGT. CDR3 region: CAIPGPLGHEQFF. As DNA, the CDR3 is TGTGCCATCCCGGGACCCCTGGGCCATGAGCAGTTCTTC.

The rearrangement joins TRBV28 to TRBJ2-1, with D maybe TRBD2 (5 bases). CDR1 and CDR2 (germline): MDHEN, SYDVKM. The CDR3 spans 16 residues. Deletions cut 5 bases from V and 0 bases from J, with 14 bases between. The CDR3 loop reads CASSLPRVTSYNEQFF. The CDR3 bases are TGTGCCAGCAGTCTGCCGAGGGTGACCTCCTACAATGAGCAGTTCTTC.

This chain uses TRBV7-6 with TRBJ2-5; D ambiguous. Germline CDR1 is SGHVS and CDR2 is FNYEAQ. The CDR3 contains 14 residues. V lost 5 bases and J 2 bases, leaving 12 bases between the germline ends. The CDR3 region has the DNA TGTGCCAGCAGCACCGACATTCGGCAAGAGACCCAGTACTTC. Translating it yields CASSTDIRQETQYF.

The J gene is TRBJ2-3, the V gene TRBV6-1; 7 bases are a match to TRBD1. The CDR3 has 14 amino acids. V was pared by 6 bases and J by 6 bases, with 9 bases of the junction left unmatched. Germline V CDR1 and CDR2: MNHNS, SASEGT. CDR3 in DNA: TGTGCCAGCAGAACAAGGGGGCTTGGCGATACGCAGTATTTT. Translation gives CASRTRGLGDTQYF.

The J gene is TRBJ2-5, the V gene TRBV7-9; 10 positions agree with TRBD2. The J call may be wrong; the DNA end is better matched by TRBJ2-7. The CDR3 has 16 amino acids. Germline assignment: CDR1 SEHNR and CDR2 FQNEAQ (reference sequence). The CDR3 reads CASSLATSGLDYEQYF. The CDR3 DNA reads TGTGCCAGCAGCTTAGCGACTAGCGGGCTTGACTACGAGCAGTACTTC.

V gene TRBV5-6 combines with J gene TRBJ2-5; 11 bases are shared with TRBD2. CDR3 length equals 17 residues. The germline V gene encodes CDR1 SGHDT and CDR2 YYEEEE. V dropped 0 bases and J dropped 4; count of bases not matched to a gene: 8. The CDR3 here is CASSLDGSGGARETQYF. CDR3 DNA sequence: TGTGCCAGCAGCTTGGATGGTAGCGGGGGGGCCCGAGAGACCCAGTACTTC.

The V call is TRBV30, the J call TRBJ1-4; TRBD1 matches at 9 bases. Losses at the gene ends were 0 bases for V and 2 bases for J; bases not matched to a gene: 10. The CDR3 sequence is 18 residues long. CDR1 and CDR2 (germline): GTSNPN, SVGIG (reference sequence). The chain's CDR3 is CAWSVRVQGAGTNEKLFF. CDR3 sequence (DNA): TGTGCCTGGAGTGTACGAGTACAGGGGGCGGGTACTAATGAAAAACTGTTTTTT. The variable domain in full, with the rest retrieved from reference TRBV30 and TRBJ1-4, is SQTIHQWPATLVQPVGSPLSLECTVEGTSNPNLYWYRQAAGRGLQLLFYSVGIGQISSEVPQNLSASRPQDRQFILSSKKLLLSDSGFYLCAWSVRVQGAGTNEKLFFGSGTQLSVL.

The V call is TRBV6-1, the J call TRBJ2-1, with 7 nucleotides matching TRBD2. The CDR3 extends over 16 amino acids. Germline lookup yields CDR1 MNHNS and CDR2 SASEGT. V lost 0 bases, J lost 4 bases, and 6 bases stayed unmatched. The CDR3 here is CASSEAMGGVYNEQFF. The CDR3 nucleotides are TGTGCCAGCAGTGAAGCGATGGGGGGGGTATACAATGAGCAGTTCTTC.

The chain links TRBV25-1 to TRBJ1-6; D possibly corresponds to TRBD1 (5 bases). The V end lost 4 bases, the J end lost 0 bases, and 13 bases lay between the germline ends. This CDR3 region has 17 residues. Germline V gives CDR1 MGHDK, CDR2 SYGVNS. This CDR3 reads CASSGRQLSSYNSPLHF. The CDR3, as DNA: TGTGCCAGCAGTGGGAGACAGCTCAGCTCCTATAATTCACCCCTCCACTTT.

The chain employs TRBV7-9 and TRBJ2-7; 12 nucleotides align to TRBD2. Unmatched junction bases numbered 9, after V lost 4 bases and J lost 2 bases. Germline values: CDR1 SEHNR, CDR2 FQNEAQ (reference sequence). The CDR3 runs to 17 residues. CDR3 region: CASSSWQTSGRPYEQYF. CDR3 in DNA: TGTGCCAGCAGCTCGTGGCAAACTAGCGGGAGGCCCTACGAGCAGTACTTC.

This chain links TRBV9 with TRBJ2-3; tentative D call: TRBD2 (6 bases). The CDR3 contains 14 residues. V dropped 3 bases and J dropped 3 bases, with 11 bases sitting between them. The germline V gene has CDR1 SGDLS and CDR2 YYNGEE. The CDR3: CASSERGITDTQYF. CDR3 bases: TGTGCCAGCAGCGAACGCGGGATAACAGATACGCAGTATTTT.

The J gene is TRBJ2-1, the V gene TRBV5-6; D is undetermined. Germline CDR1 SGHDT, CDR2 YYEEEE. The V and J ends lost 2 bases and 7 bases respectively, with 7 bases between them. This CDR3 has 12 residues. The CDR3 DNA follows: TGTGCCAGCAGCTTTGGCCCGAATGAGCAGTTCTTC. It codes for CASSFGPNEQFF.

V and J are TRBV7-9 and TRBJ2-7; tentatively, D is TRBD2 (5 bases). This CDR3 is built from 14 residues. The germline V and J ends were trimmed by 2 bases and 5 bases, with 13 bases remaining between them. CDR1 and CDR2 from the germline V gene are SEHNR and FQNEAQ (reference sequence). The CDR3 here is CASSLPPPRDEQYF. The CDR3 DNA reads as TGTGCCAGCAGCTTACCCCCCCCGAGGGACGAGCAGTACTTC. The full variable domain, its missing parts supplied by reference TRBV7-9 and TRBJ2-7, is DTGVSQNPRHKITKRGQNVTFRCDPISEHNRLYWYRQTLGQGPEFLTYFQNEAQLEKSRLLSDRFSAERPKGSFSTLEIQRTEQGDSAMYLCASSLPPPRDEQYFGPGTRLTVT.

The gene calls are TRBV7-9 and TRBJ2-7, with 8 bases aligning to TRBD2. CDR1 SEHNR and CDR2 FQNEAQ come from the germline V gene (reference sequence). This CDR3 region has 12 residues. Trimming took 8 bases from V and 4 from J; bases not matched to a gene: 4. For the CDR3, the DNA is TGTGCCAGCTCGGGGGGGCGGTACGAGCAGTACTTC. It codes for CASSGGRYEQYF.

The chain carries TRBV7-8 and TRBJ2-3; D possibly matches TRBD1 or TRBD2 (5 bases each). Germline CDR1 is SGHVS and CDR2 is FQNEAQ. The CDR3 covers 14 residues. Between the trimmed V and J ends, which lost 1 base and 6 bases, there was a span of 11 bases. The CDR3 sequence: CASSLDGGMDTQYF. In DNA form, the CDR3 reads TGTGCCAGCAGCTTAGATGGGGGAATGGATACGCAGTATTTT.

The chain employs TRBV11-3 and TRBJ2-1, with 12 nucleotides matching TRBD2. The V segment lost 5 bases and the J segment 5 bases; nucleotides outside the gene matches: 7. Per the germline V gene, CDR1 is SGHNT and CDR2 is YENEEA. This CDR3 has 16 amino acids. The CDR3 region is CASSAWTSGEDNEQFF. In DNA form, the CDR3 reads TGTGCCAGCAGCGCCTGGACTAGCGGGGAAGACAATGAGCAGTTCTTC. Based on the CDR3 plus reference TRBV11-3 and TRBJ2-1, the full variable domain is EAGVVQSPRYKIIEKKQPVAFWCNPISGHNTLYWYLQNLGQGPELLIRYENEEAVDDSQLPKDRFSAERLKGVDSTLKIQPAELGDSAVYLCASSAWTSGEDNEQFFGPGTRLTVL.

CDR3 amino acids: CASSVKRDSPNTGELFF. Written as DNA, the CDR3 is TGTGCCAGCAGCGTAAAGAGGGACAGCCCGAACACCGGGGAGCTGTTTTTT. The chain employs TRBV9 and TRBJ2-2, with 7 bases fitting TRBD1. This CDR3 spans 17 amino acids. The ends lost 1 base at V and 0 bases at J; junction bases unmatched: 6. CDR1 and CDR2 from the germline V gene are SGDLS and YYNGEE.

V is TRBV6-5 and J is TRBJ1-5; D remains ambiguous. Germline V gene sequence: CDR1 MNHEY, CDR2 SVGAGI. Trimming removed 0 bases at V and 6 bases at J, with 12 bases between. CDR3 size: 15 residues. CDR3 bases: TGTGCCAGCAGTTACTCAGGGAGGGAGGGTCAGCCCCAGCATTTT. This sequence encodes CASSYSGREGQPQHF.

The chain combines TRBV27 with TRBJ2-7; the match to TRBD2 covers 11 bases. Germline-derived CDR1 and CDR2 are MNHEY and SMNVEV (reference sequence). This CDR3 spans 15 amino acids. V trimming: 3 bases; J trimming: 4 bases; junction bases outside the gene matches: 5. CDR3 sequence reads: CASSFSGGAGYEQYF. The CDR3 DNA is TGTGCCAGCAGTTTTAGCGGGGGGGCCGGGTACGAGCAGTACTTC.

The rearrangement links TRBV11-1 to TRBJ2-2; 8 positions match TRBD1. The V and J ends lost 5 bases and 2 bases, in that order; junction bases with no gene match: 4. The CDR3 has 15 amino acids. Per germline, CDR1 SGHAT and CDR2 FQDESV (reference sequence). The CDR3 DNA reads TGTGCCAGCAGCCAGGACAGGGCCAACACCGGGGAGCTGTTTTTT. This translates into CASSQDRANTGELFF.

A remark on this clone: At the DNA level, this CDR3 is encoded by other sequences in the same sample as well. This rearrangement joins TRBV11-3 to TRBJ1-6; 9 positions match TRBD1. V trimming: 5 bases; J trimming: 7 bases; junction bases outside the gene matches: 6. Germline V gene lookup returns CDR1 SGHNT and CDR2 YENEEA. CDR3 length equals 15 residues. Written as DNA, the CDR3 is TGTGCCAGCAGCGGACAGGGGATGGGGAATTCACCCCTCCACTTT. Protein product: CASSGQGMGNSPLHF.

This clone was counted once. The chain employs TRBV19 and TRBJ2-1, with 11 bases matching TRBD1. In germline, CDR1 is LNHDA, CDR2 SQIVND (reference sequence). This CDR3 comprises 14 residues. The ends lost 6 bases at V and 8 bases at J; junction bases unmatched: 6. DNA of the CDR3: TGTGCCAGTAGCCGGGACAGGGGGGTAGATGAGCAGTTCTTC. This translates into CASSRDRGVDEQFF.

The chain uses TRBV21-1 and TRBJ2-1; the table's D gene call, TRBD1, was not cross checked with the DNA. TRBV21-1 is a listed pseudogene. The CDR3 sequence is 13 residues long. In nucleotides, the CDR3 is TGTGCCAGCACTTTATGGGCTTACAATGAGCAGTTCTTC. It encodes CASTLWAYNEQFF.